The 8 T cell receptor beta chains listed next were all sequenced from one sample in a study of T cell clones after liver transplantation. This table comes from immunoSEQ multiplex PCR, and its TCRdb copy is limited to in-frame clones, with some not included. The data contain about 76,000 clones, around four fifths of them singletons. Specimen: CD4+ T cells from blood, collected at the 22-month timepoint. These receptors were collected from a human patient who received a liver transplant. Some T cells may have come from the graft donor.

The V call is TRBV6-5, the J call TRBJ1-1, with D hard to call. Germline V gene sequence: CDR1 MNHEY, CDR2 SVGAGI. V lost 9 bases and J 1 base, leaving 9 bases between the germline ends. CDR3 length equals 12 residues. CDR3 loop: CASGLGNTEAFF. The CDR3, as DNA: TGTGCCAGTGGGCTTGGGAACACTGAAGCTTTCTTT.

The table lists this clone with a count of one. The rearrangement uses TRBV19 and TRBJ2-2; D unresolved. Trimming pared 2 bases from V and 6 bases from J, leaving 7 bases between. From germline, CDR1 is LNHDA and CDR2 SQIVND (reference sequence). CDR3 length: 13 amino acids. CDR3 amino acids: CASSINSAGELFF. CDR3 nucleotide sequence: TGTGCCAGTAGTATAAACTCGGCCGGGGAGCTGTTTTTT.

The chain joins TRBV11-2 to TRBJ1-1, with D possibly TRBD1 on 5 matching bases. Germline CDR1 is SGHAT and CDR2 is FQNNGV. V was trimmed by 2 bases and J by 10 bases, leaving 8 bases between them. CDR3 length equals 11 residues. This CDR3 is CASSLQRGAFF. The CDR3 DNA follows: TGTGCCAGCAGCTTACAAAGGGGAGCTTTCTTT. Together with reference TRBV11-2 and TRBJ1-1, the CDR3 gives the full variable domain: EAGVAQSPRYKIIEKRQSVAFWCNPISGHATLYWYQQILGQGPKLLIQFQNNGVVDDSQLPKDRFSAERLKGVDSTLKIQPAKLEDSAVYLCASSLQRGAFFGQGTRLTVV.

The chain has TRBV30 and TRBJ1-3; no reliable D call. CDR1 and CDR2 from the germline V gene are GTSNPN and SVGIG (reference sequence). V was shortened by 1 base and J by 0 bases, with 13 bases between the two germline ends. The CDR3 has 16 residues. In DNA, the CDR3 is TGTGCCTGGAGTGCGTATCCCAAGAGCTCTGGAAACACCATATATTTT. Residues: CAWSAYPKSSGNTIYF.

In its sample, this clone was seen a few times. The rearrangement uses TRBV7-2 and TRBJ1-4; D may be TRBD1 (5 bases). Germline assignment: CDR1 SGHTA and CDR2 FQGNSA. V was shortened by 3 bases and J by 8 bases, with 10 bases between the two germline ends. This CDR3 spans 13 amino acids. The CDR3 region is CASSFAGEEKLFF. In DNA, the CDR3 is TGTGCCAGCAGCTTCGCGGGGGAGGAAAAACTGTTTTTT. Full variable domain (rest looked up from reference TRBV7-2 and TRBJ1-4): GAGVSQSPSNKVTEKGKDVELRCDPISGHTALYWYRQSLGQGLEFLIYFQGNSAPDKSGLPSDRFSAERTGGSVSTLTIQRTQQEDSAVYLCASSFAGEEKLFFGSGTQLSVL.

This clone was seen just once. The rearrangement links TRBV6-6 to TRBJ2-7, with a weak D call TRBD2 (6 bases). Trimming removed 0 bases from V and 2 bases from J, with 11 bases in between. The germline V gene has CDR1 MNHNY and CDR2 SVGAGI (reference sequence). The CDR3 extends over 15 amino acids. The CDR3 DNA is TGTGCCAGCAGTTACTCGGGGCGGGAAGCCTACGAGCAGTACTTC. Translating it yields CASSYSGREAYEQYF.

This chain links TRBV6-1 with TRBJ2-1; possible D gene TRBD2, 7 bases. Per germline, CDR1 MNHNS and CDR2 SASEGT. V lost 6 bases and J 4 bases, leaving 16 bases between the germline ends. The CDR3 is 15 residues long. CDR3: CASRRSGGNYNEQFF. The CDR3 DNA follows: TGTGCCAGCAGGAGGTCGGGGGGCAATTACAATGAGCAGTTCTTC.

The chain links TRBV7-2 to TRBJ2-7; 7 bases align to TRBD1. Germline V CDR1 and CDR2: SGHTA, FQGNSA. The CDR3 runs to 16 residues. The V gene end was trimmed by 5 bases and the J gene end by 5 bases; junction bases not matched to a gene: 15. The CDR3 region has the DNA TGTGCCAGCAGCAGACGACCGAGACAGGGCTGGAACGAGCAGTACTTC. Protein sequence: CASSRRPRQGWNEQYF.